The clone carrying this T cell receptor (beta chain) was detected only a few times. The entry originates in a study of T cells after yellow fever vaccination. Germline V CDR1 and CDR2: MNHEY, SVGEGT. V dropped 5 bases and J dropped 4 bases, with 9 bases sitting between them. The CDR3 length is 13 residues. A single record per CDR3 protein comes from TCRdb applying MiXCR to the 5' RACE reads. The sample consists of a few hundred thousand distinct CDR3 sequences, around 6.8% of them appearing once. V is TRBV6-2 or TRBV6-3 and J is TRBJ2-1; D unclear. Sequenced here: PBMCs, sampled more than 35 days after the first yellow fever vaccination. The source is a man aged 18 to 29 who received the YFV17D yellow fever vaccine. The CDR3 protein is CASSRTPYNEQFF. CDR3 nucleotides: TGTGCCAGCAGTCGGACCCCTTACAATGAGCAGTTCTTC.